This section outlines one T cell receptor (beta chain) sequence together with its context. The data were obtained in a study of T cells in Graves' hyperthyroidism and ophthalmopathy. It was RNA transcripts that yielded the amplified TCR beta CDR3 regions. A set of HTBI primers served as the primers for a first-round RT-PCR of the TCR CDR3. TCRdb analysed the multiplex PCR reads with MiXCR anew, one entry per CDR3 protein. The data show approximately 870,000 distinct CDR3 sequences, around 39% seen once. The germline gives CDR1 DFQATT, CDR2 SNEGSKA (reference sequence). The CDR3 has 15 amino acids. V was cut by 0 bases and J by 8 bases, with 16 bases left in between.

The chain has TRBV20-1 and TRBJ1-4, with TRBD1 as a possible D gene (6 bases). This sequence originates from a man aged 18 to 29 with Graves' hyperthyroidism. Material for sequencing was blood. The CDR3, as DNA: TGCAGTGCTAGAGACTTACAGGGTTCGGGCGAAAAACTGTTTTTT. Translated, it gives CSARDLQGSGEKLFF.